This record looks at one T cell receptor beta chain sequence and its context. TCRdb independently ran MiXCR on the 5' RACE reads; one entry per CDR3 protein. The sample has approximately 430,000 distinct CDR3 sequences, 20% to 30% seen once. This entry comes from a study of T-cell memory formation after mild COVID-19. This clonotype was obtained from an adult woman who had mild COVID-19 (a few samples of this study predate the infection). Cell type and time point are not known. Sample: PBMCs or a T cell subset sorted from them (not recorded which).

CDR3 loop: CASSLEQSTDTQYF. The CDR3 nucleotides read TGCGCCAGCAGCTTGGAGCAGTCCACAGATACGCAGTATTTT. The rearrangement joins TRBV5-1 to TRBJ2-3; no firm D call. With 0 bases removed from V and 2 bases from J, the gap between germline ends came to 7 bases. From germline, CDR1 is SGHRS and CDR2 YFSETQ. This CDR3 comprises 14 residues. Filled out from reference TRBV5-1 and TRBJ2-3, the complete variable domain reads KAGVTQTPRYLIKTRGQQVTLSCSPISGHRSVSWYQQTPGQGLQFLFEYFSETQRNKGNFPGRFSGRQFSNSRSEMNVSTLELGDSALYLCASSLEQSTDTQYFGPGTRLTVL.